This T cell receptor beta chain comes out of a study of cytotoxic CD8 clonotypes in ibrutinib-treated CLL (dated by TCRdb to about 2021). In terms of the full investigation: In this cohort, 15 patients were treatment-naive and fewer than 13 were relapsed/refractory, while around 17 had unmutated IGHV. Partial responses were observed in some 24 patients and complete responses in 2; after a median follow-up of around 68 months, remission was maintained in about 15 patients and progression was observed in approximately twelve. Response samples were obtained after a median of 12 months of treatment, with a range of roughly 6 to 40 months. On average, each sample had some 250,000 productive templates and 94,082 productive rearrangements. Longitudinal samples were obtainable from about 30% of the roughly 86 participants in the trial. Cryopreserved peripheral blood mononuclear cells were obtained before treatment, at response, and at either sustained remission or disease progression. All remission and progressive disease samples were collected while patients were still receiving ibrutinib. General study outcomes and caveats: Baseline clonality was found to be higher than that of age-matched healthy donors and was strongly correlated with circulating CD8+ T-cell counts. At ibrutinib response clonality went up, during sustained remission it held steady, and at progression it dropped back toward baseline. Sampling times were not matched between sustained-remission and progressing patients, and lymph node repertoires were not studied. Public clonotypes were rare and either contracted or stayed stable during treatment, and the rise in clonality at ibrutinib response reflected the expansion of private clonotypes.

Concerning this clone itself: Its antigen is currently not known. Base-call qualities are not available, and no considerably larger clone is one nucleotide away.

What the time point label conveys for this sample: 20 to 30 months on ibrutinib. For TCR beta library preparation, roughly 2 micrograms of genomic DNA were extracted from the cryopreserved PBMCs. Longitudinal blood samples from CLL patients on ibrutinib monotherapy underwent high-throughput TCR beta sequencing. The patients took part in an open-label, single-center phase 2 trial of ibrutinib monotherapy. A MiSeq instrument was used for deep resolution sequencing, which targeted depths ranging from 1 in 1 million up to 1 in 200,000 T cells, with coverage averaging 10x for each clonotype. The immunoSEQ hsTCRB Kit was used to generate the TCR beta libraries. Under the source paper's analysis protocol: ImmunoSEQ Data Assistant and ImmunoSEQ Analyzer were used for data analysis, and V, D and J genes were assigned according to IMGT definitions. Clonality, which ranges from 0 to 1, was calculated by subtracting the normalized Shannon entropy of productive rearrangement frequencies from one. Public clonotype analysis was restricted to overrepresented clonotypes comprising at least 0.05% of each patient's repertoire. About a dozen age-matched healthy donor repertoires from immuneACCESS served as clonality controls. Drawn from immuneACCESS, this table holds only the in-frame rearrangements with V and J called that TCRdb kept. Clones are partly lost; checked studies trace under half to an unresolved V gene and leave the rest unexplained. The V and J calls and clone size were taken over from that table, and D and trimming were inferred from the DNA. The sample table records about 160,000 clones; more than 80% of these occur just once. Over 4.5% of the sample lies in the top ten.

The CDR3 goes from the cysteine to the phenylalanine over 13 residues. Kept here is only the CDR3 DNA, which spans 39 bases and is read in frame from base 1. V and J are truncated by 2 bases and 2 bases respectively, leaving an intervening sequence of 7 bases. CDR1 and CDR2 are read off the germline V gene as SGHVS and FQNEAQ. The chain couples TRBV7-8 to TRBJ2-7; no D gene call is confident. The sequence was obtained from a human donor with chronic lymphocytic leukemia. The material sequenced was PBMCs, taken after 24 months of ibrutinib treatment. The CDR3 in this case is CASSLYSAYEQYF. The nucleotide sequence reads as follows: TGTGCCAGCAGCTTATACAGCGCCTACGAGCAGTACTTC.